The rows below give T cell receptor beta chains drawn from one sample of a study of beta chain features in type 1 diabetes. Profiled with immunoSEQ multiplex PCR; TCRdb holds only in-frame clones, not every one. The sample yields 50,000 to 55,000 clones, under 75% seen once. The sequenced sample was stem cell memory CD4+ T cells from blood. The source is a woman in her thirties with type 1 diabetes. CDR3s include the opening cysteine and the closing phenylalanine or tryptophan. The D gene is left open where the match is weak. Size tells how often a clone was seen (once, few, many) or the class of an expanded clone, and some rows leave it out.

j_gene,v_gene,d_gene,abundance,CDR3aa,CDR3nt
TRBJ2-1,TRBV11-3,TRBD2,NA,CASSPASGNYNEQFF,TGTGCCAGCAGCCCAGCCAGCGGGAACTACAATGAGCAGTTCTTC
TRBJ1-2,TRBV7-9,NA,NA,CASSLNTQGSYTF,TGTGCCAGCAGCTTAAACACCCAGGGGTCCTACACCTTC
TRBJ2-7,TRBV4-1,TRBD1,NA,CASSQETGESFHEQYF,TGCGCCAGCAGCCAAGAAACAGGGGAGAGTTTTCACGAGCAGTACTTC
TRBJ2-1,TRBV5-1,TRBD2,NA,CASSQLAGGIREQFF,TGCGCCAGCAGCCAACTAGCGGGAGGTATTCGTGAGCAGTTCTTC
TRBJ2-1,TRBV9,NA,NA,CASSVSTSGNEQFF,TGTGCCAGCAGCGTATCAACTAGTGGGAATGAGCAGTTCTTC
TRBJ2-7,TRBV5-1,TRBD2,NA,CASRGSLAGAEQYF,TGCGCCAGCCGCGGGTCCCTAGCGGGAGCCGAGCAGTACTTC
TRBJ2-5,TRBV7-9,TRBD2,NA,CASSLGLEETQYF,TGTGCCAGCAGCCTGGGACTAGAAGAGACCCAGTACTTC
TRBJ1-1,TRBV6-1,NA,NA,CASSDGGDAEAFF,TGTGCCAGCAGTGATGGAGGGGACGCTGAAGCTTTCTTT
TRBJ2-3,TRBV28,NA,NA,CASSSLGEGTDTQYF,TGTGCCAGCAGCTCCCTAGGGGAGGGCACAGATACGCAGTATTTT
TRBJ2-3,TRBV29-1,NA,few,CSVDPGLSTDTQYF,TGCAGCGTAGACCCAGGACTGAGCACAGATACGCAGTATTTT
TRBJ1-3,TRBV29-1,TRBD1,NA,CSVEGQGNRDTIYF,TGCAGCGTCGAGGGACAGGGAAATAGGGACACCATATATTTT
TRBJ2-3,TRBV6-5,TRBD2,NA,CASSLAGGLTDTQYF,TGTGCCAGCAGTCTAGCGGGAGGTCTCACAGATACGCAGTATTTT
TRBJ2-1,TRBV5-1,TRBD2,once,CASSLLGLAGELGNEQFF,TGCGCCAGCAGCTTGTTAGGTCTAGCGGGAGAATTGGGCAATGAGCAGTTCTTC
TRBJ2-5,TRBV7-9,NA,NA,CASSFGNPPETQYF,TGTGCCAGCAGCTTCGGGAATCCTCCGGAGACCCAGTACTTC
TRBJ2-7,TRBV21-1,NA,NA,CASSLWDRTYEQYF,TGTGCCAGCAGCTTGTGGGACAGAACCTACGAGCAGTACTTC
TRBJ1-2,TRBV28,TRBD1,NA,CASSLGVDRAWDGYTF,TGTGCCAGCAGTTTGGGGGTCGACAGGGCCTGGGATGGCTACACCTTC
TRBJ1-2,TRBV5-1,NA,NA,CASSLGNARADGYTF,TGCGCCAGCAGCTTGGGTAATGCCAGGGCTGATGGCTACACCTTC
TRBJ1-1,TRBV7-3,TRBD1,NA,CASSSQGDTEAFF,TGTGCCAGCAGCTCCCAGGGGGACACTGAAGCTTTCTTT
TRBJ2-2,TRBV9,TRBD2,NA,CASSVALAEVAGELFF,TGTGCCAGCAGCGTAGCGCTAGCGGAAGTGGCGGGGGAGCTGTTTTTT
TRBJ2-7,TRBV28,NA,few,CASSLSGTYEQYF,TGTGCCAGCAGTTTATCAGGGACCTACGAGCAGTACTTC
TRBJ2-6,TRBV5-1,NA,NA,CASSLTGSSAGANVLTF,TGCGCCAGCAGCTTGACAGGTAGTAGTGCTGGGGCCAACGTCCTGACTTTC
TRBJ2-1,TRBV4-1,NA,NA,CASSQWDTHSYNEQFF,TGCGCCAGCAGCCAATGGGACACCCACTCCTACAATGAGCAGTTCTTC
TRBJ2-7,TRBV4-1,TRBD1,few,CASSRYWTGGLYEQYF,TGCGCCAGCAGCCGGTACTGGACAGGGGGATTATACGAGCAGTACTTC
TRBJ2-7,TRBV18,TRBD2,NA,CASSPGLAETYEQYF,TGTGCCAGCTCACCAGGACTAGCGGAGACCTACGAGCAGTACTTC
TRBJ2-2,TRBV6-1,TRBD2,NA,CASSALAGNTGELFF,TGTGCCAGCAGTGCGCTAGCGGGAAACACCGGGGAGCTGTTTTTT
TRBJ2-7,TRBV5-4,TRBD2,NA,CASSGTSGRWDF,TGTGCCAGCAGCGGGACTAGCGGGAGATGGGACTTC